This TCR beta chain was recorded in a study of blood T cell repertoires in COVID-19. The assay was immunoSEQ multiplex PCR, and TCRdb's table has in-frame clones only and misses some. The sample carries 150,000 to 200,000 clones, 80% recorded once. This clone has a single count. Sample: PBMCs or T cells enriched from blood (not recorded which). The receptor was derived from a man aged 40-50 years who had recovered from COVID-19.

CDR3 in amino acids: CASSTGTRETQYF. For the CDR3, the DNA is TGTGCCAGCAGCACCGGGACTAGAGAGACCCAGTACTTC. The gene calls are TRBV7-8 and TRBJ2-5, with TRBD2 matching over 8 bases. This CDR3 is built from 13 residues. With V trimmed by 5 bases and J by 4 bases, 3 bases remained unmatched. From germline, CDR1 is SGHVS and CDR2 FQNEAQ.